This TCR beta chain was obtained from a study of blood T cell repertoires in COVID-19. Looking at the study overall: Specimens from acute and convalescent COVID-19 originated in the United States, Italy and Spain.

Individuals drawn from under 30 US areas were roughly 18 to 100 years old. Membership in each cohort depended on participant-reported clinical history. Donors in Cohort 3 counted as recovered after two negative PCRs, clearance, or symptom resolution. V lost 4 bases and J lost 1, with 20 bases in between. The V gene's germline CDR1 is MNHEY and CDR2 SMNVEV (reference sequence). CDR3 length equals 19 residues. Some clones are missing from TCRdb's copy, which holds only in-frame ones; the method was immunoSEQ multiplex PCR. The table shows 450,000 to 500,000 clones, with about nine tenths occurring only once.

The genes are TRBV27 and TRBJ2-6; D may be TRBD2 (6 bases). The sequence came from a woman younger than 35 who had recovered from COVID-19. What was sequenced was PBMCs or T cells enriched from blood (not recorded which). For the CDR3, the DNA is TGTGCCAGCAGTTCCCCGAGCGGGCGTGGACTTTCTGGGGCCAACGTCCTGACTTTC. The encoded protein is CASSSPSGRGLSGANVLTF.